Listed below are T cell receptor beta chains from one sample, sequenced in a study of Ad26.COV2.S vaccination and SARS-CoV-2 variants. The repertoire was sequenced with immunoSEQ multiplex PCR; TCRdb's copy has only in-frame clones and lacks some. This table holds some 390,000 clones, approximately 89% found once. The sequenced sample was peripheral blood, obtained in a trial of Ad26.COV2.S vaccine versus placebo. Receptor source: a person aged 18-60 years who received the Ad26.COV2.S COVID-19 vaccine or a placebo. CDR3s include the opening cysteine and the closing phenylalanine or tryptophan. The D gene is left open where the match is weak. Clone size is given for some rows only: seen once, a few or many times, or a class if the clone is expanded.

TRBV2	.	.	TRBJ1-5	CASSDEYSNQPQHF	TGTGCCAGCAGTGATGAATATAGCAATCAGCCCCAGCATTTT
TRBV6-6	TRBD2	.	TRBJ2-5	CASTLTGGRGETQYF	TGTGCCAGCACCTTAACGGGGGGGCGCGGGGAGACCCAGTACTTC
TRBV5-4	.	.	TRBJ2-3	CASRGGQRGPTDTQYF	TGTGCCAGCAGGGGGGGGCAGCGGGGTCCTACAGATACGCAGTATTTT
TRBV30	.	.	TRBJ1-4	CAWSPGGNEKLFF	TGTGCCTGGAGCCCCGGGGGCAATGAAAAACTGTTTTTT
TRBV7-3	.	.	TRBJ2-6	CASSLTRDSGANVLTF	TGTGCCAGCAGCTTAACACGGGACTCTGGGGCCAACGTCCTGACTTTC
TRBV10-3	TRBD2	.	TRBJ2-1	CAITPAGGNNEQFF	TGTGCCATCACCCCAGCGGGAGGAAACAATGAGCAGTTCTTC
TRBV7-2	.	few	TRBJ1-6	CASSSRRRGDSPLHF	TGTGCCAGCAGCTCAAGAAGGAGGGGAGATTCACCCCTCCACTTT
TRBV14	.	.	TRBJ2-1	CASSQVGQNEQFF	TGTGCCAGCAGCCAAGTTGGTCAAAATGAGCAGTTCTTC
TRBV18	TRBD1	.	TRBJ2-1	CASSAGQGSNEQFF	TGTGCCAGCTCAGCCGGACAGGGGTCCAATGAGCAGTTCTTC
TRBV6-5	.	.	TRBJ2-4	CASRRDREDIQYF	TGTGCCAGCAGGAGGGACCGCGAGGACATTCAGTACTTC
TRBV11-1	.	.	TRBJ1-4	CASSPRRNDGKLFF	TGTGCCAGCAGCCCCCGGCGGAATGACGGAAAACTGTTTTTT
TRBV25-1	.	.	TRBJ2-5	CASSDPRTQETQYF	TGTGCCAGCAGTGATCCACGGACACAAGAGACCCAGTACTTC
TRBV3-1/TRBV3-2	.	.	TRBJ2-7	CASSQGPSGSYEQYF	TGTGCCAGCAGCCAAGGCCCGAGCGGCTCCTACGAGCAGTACTTC
TRBV3-1/TRBV3-2	.	.	TRBJ1-1	CASTDRRNTEAFF	TGTGCCAGCACCGACAGGAGGAACACTGAAGCTTTCTTT
TRBV7-2	.	.	TRBJ2-5	CASSFGLIETQYF	TGTGCCAGCAGCTTCGGTCTTATCGAGACCCAGTACTTC
TRBV7-3	TRBD2	.	TRBJ2-1	CASRPGGSSYNEQFF	TGTGCCAGCAGACCTGGCGGGAGCTCCTACAATGAGCAGTTCTTC
TRBV28	.	.	TRBJ1-4	CATTAWGATNEKLFF	TGTGCCACGACCGCATGGGGAGCAACTAATGAAAAACTGTTTTTT
TRBV11-2	.	.	TRBJ2-2	CASSLGYTGELFF	TGTGCCAGCAGCTTGGGGTACACCGGGGAGCTGTTTTTT
TRBV6-2/TRBV6-3	.	.	TRBJ1-2	CASSLTVNYGYTF	TGTGCCAGCAGTCTGACGGTTAACTATGGCTACACCTTC
TRBV9	.	.	TRBJ1-2	CASSVGPSGGYTF	TGTGCCAGCAGCGTAGGCCCAAGCGGCGGCTACACCTTC
TRBV5-1	TRBD2	.	TRBJ2-1	CASRLGLAEGNEQFF	TGCGCCAGCAGGCTGGGACTAGCGGAGGGCAATGAGCAGTTCTTC
TRBV28	TRBD1	.	TRBJ1-1	CASSRVPGQANTEAFF	TGTGCCAGCAGCCGCGTACCGGGACAGGCGAACACTGAAGCTTTCTTT
TRBV6-5	TRBD2	once	TRBJ2-3	CASQTSGDTDTQYF	TGTGCCAGCCAGACTAGCGGGGACACAGATACGCAGTATTTT
TRBV6-2/TRBV6-3	.	.	TRBJ2-7	CASSGSVHEQYF	TGTGCCAGCAGTGGTAGCGTCCACGAGCAGTACTTC
TRBV4-2	TRBD2	.	TRBJ2-5	CASSQAAGEETQYF	TGTGCCAGCAGCCAAGCGGCGGGAGAAGAGACCCAGTACTTC
TRBV28	TRBD1	.	TRBJ1-5	CASSLQGAWNQPQHF	TGTGCCAGCAGCTTACAGGGGGCATGGAATCAGCCCCAGCATTTT
TRBV5-1	.	.	TRBJ2-3	CASSPYRAGTDTQYF	TGCGCCAGCAGCCCGTATCGGGCGGGCACAGATACGCAGTATTTT
TRBV6-1	.	.	TRBJ1-5	CASSVVLGQGNQPQHF	TGTGCCAGCAGTGTGGTTCTGGGGCAGGGGAATCAGCCCCAGCATTTT
TRBV4-1	.	.	TRBJ2-7	CASSPLPSSYEQYF	TGCGCCAGCAGTCCCCTTCCTAGCTCCTACGAGCAGTACTTC
TRBV28	.	.	TRBJ2-7	CASGAGKGSDEQYF	TGTGCCAGCGGTGCCGGGAAGGGCTCCGACGAGCAGTACTTC
TRBV20-1	.	.	TRBJ1-2	CSAPGPYGYTF	TGCAGTGCTCCCGGGCCATATGGCTACACCTTC
TRBV28	.	once	TRBJ2-5	CASSLEGVAQYF	TGTGCCAGCAGTTTGGAGGGGGTGGCCCAGTACTTC
TRBV10-3	TRBD1	.	TRBJ1-2	CAISEQGSYGYTF	TGTGCCATCAGTGAACAGGGGAGCTATGGCTACACCTTC
TRBV6-2/TRBV6-3	.	few	TRBJ1-1	CASSTYRAGEAFF	TGTGCCAGCAGTACATACAGGGCGGGCGAAGCTTTCTTT
TRBV10-3	.	many	TRBJ1-5	CAISESTDNQPQHF	TGTGCCATCAGTGAGTCAACCGATAATCAGCCCCAGCATTTT
TRBV5-1	TRBD2	.	TRBJ2-7	CASSWGGRSTYEQYF	TGCGCCAGCAGCTGGGGGGGTAGGAGTACCTACGAGCAGTACTTC
TRBV30	.	.	TRBJ2-1	CAWSKGGSGRQFF	TGTGCCTGGAGCAAAGGGGGGTCGGGGAGGCAGTTCTTC
TRBV7-2	.	.	TRBJ1-6	CASSSSGPNSPLHF	TGTGCCAGCAGCTCATCGGGGCCTAATTCACCCCTCCACTTT
TRBV7-3	TRBD1	.	TRBJ2-2	CASSLSRGQYTGELFF	TGTGCCAGCAGCTTATCCCGGGGACAGTACACCGGGGAGCTGTTTTTT
TRBV10-3	.	.	TRBJ1-2	CAISPGGAAYGYTF	TGTGCCATCAGTCCTGGTGGGGCCGCCTATGGCTACACCTTC
TRBV10-3	.	few	TRBJ2-2	CAISNTGELFF	TGTGCCATCAGCAACACCGGGGAGCTGTTTTTT
TRBV11-3	TRBD2	.	TRBJ2-1	CASAALAGGGNEQFF	TGTGCCAGCGCTGCGCTAGCGGGAGGGGGGAATGAGCAGTTCTTC
TRBV24-1	.	.	TRBJ1-4	CATSDPRGDLDEKLFF	TGTGCCACCAGTGATCCCCGGGGAGACCTGGACGAAAAACTGTTTTTT
TRBV7-8	.	once	TRBJ1-4	CASSGWGVANEKLFF	TGTGCCAGCAGCGGCTGGGGAGTAGCTAATGAAAAACTGTTTTTT
TRBV24-1	.	.	TRBJ2-1	CATSDLLTTEQFF	TGTGCCACCAGTGACCTCCTTACTACTGAGCAGTTCTTC
TRBV7-9	.	.	TRBJ1-2	CASSLGAGRDYGYTF	TGTGCCAGCAGCTTAGGGGCAGGGCGGGACTATGGCTACACCTTC
TRBV4-3	TRBD2	.	TRBJ2-3	CASSQVAGTSGSDTQYF	TGCGCCAGCAGCCAAGTAGCCGGGACTAGCGGGTCGGATACGCAGTATTTT
TRBV5-1	TRBD2	.	TRBJ2-1	CASSLKLAGGSYNEQFF	TGCGCCAGCAGCTTAAAACTAGCGGGAGGCTCCTACAATGAGCAGTTCTTC
TRBV12-3/TRBV12-4	.	.	TRBJ2-2	CASSLIGELFF	TGTGCCAGCAGTTTGATCGGGGAGCTGTTTTTT
TRBV6-5	TRBD1	.	TRBJ1-5	CASTRQGEQPQHF	TGTGCCAGCACCCGACAGGGAGAGCAGCCCCAGCATTTT
TRBV2	TRBD2	.	TRBJ2-1	CASTLSGRAGNEQFF	TGTGCCAGCACCCTGAGCGGGAGGGCCGGCAATGAGCAGTTCTTC
TRBV5-6	.	.	TRBJ1-1	CASSLVPGRLNTEAFF	TGTGCCAGCAGCTTGGTTCCGGGGAGATTGAACACTGAAGCTTTCTTT
TRBV28	TRBD2	.	TRBJ2-5	CASSAARGGVETQYF	TGTGCCAGCAGTGCGGCAAGGGGAGGGGTCGAGACCCAGTACTTC